The T cell receptor beta chain described here comes from a study of control samples from healthy donors and cancer patients. Trimming removed 3 bases at V and 9 bases at J, with 12 bases between. Germline loops: CDR1 MNHNS, CDR2 SASEGT. The CDR3 spans 13 residues. Method: immunoSEQ multiplex PCR; TCRdb's copy keeps in-frame clones and lacks some. There are 95,000 to 150,000 clones in the sample; about 83% occur only once, and 9% to 13% lies in the top ten. The sample taken for sequencing was blood. V is TRBV6-1 and J is TRBJ2-1; D gene unclear. The sequence was collected from a man in his thirties or forties in good health. The CDR3 nucleotides are TGTGCCAGCAGTGATTTGGCATCTGGTGAGCAGTTCTTC. This encodes CASSDLASGEQFF.